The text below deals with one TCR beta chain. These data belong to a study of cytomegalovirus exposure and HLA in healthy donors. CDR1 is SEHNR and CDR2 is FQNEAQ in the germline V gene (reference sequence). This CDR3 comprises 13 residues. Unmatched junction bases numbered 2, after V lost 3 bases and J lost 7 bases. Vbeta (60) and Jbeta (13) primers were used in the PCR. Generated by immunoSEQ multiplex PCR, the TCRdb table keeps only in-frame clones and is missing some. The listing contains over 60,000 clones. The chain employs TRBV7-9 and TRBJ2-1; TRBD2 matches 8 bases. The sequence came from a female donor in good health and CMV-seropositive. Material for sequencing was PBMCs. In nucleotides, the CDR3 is TGTGCCAGCAGCTTCGGGACTAGGAATGAGCAGTTCTTC. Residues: CASSFGTRNEQFF.